This T cell receptor beta chain was sequenced during a study of blood T cell repertoires in COVID-19. Study details: The cDNA or gDNA used as material had been derived from T cells, B-cell-depleted T cells, or PBMCs.

Clinical history as reported by participants underpinned cohort assignment. V was cut by 6 bases and J by 1 base, with 10 bases left in between. Germline V gene data show CDR1 as MNHEY and CDR2 as SVGAGI. The CDR3 spans 13 residues. Only in-frame clones appear in the TCRdb table, and some are missing; sequencing was by immunoSEQ multiplex PCR. The sample has some 270,000 clones, 70% to 90% seen once. The source of this sequence is a woman in her thirties who had recovered from COVID-19. Input material: PBMCs or T cells enriched from blood (not recorded which). This rearrangement joins TRBV6-5 to TRBJ2-7; TRBD2 is a possible D gene (6 bases). This chain's CDR3 is CASRWDLSYEQYF. CDR3 sequence (DNA): TGTGCCAGCAGGTGGGACTTGTCCTACGAGCAGTACTTC.